The 9 T cell receptor beta chains below come from one sample, sequenced in a study of T cells in Graves' hyperthyroidism and ophthalmopathy (dated by TCRdb to about 2019). The library came from multiplex PCR. Sequencer: Illumina HiSeq 2000. The TCR beta CDR3 regions were amplified from RNA transcripts. A first-round RT-PCR of the TCR CDR3 used the HTBI primer set with the Qiagen OneStep RT-PCR kit. TCRdb itself trimmed the public reads at Q25 with fastp, ran MiXCR and retained productive beta chains. Under each unique CDR3 protein, matching rows form one entry showing the most common genes and DNA. The sample table records approximately 740,000 distinct CDR3 sequences; less than 15% of these occur just once. About a tenth of the sample belongs to the ten largest clones. The sequenced sample was blood. The receptors were sampled from a woman younger than 30 with Graves' hyperthyroidism.

This clonotype was seen a few times. The chain couples TRBV7-2 to TRBJ2-3; D uncertain. CDR1 and CDR2 from the germline V gene are SGHTA and FQGNSA. The CDR3 has 14 residues. V lost 1 base and J lost 8, with 13 bases in between. The CDR3 spells CASSLDSGPGTQYF. CDR3 bases: TGTGCCAGCAGCTTAGATTCGGGTCCGGGTACGCAGTATTTT.

This clonotype appeared many times. The chain links TRBV11-1 to TRBJ2-2; D remains unclear. V lost 5 bases to trimming and J lost 6 bases, with 7 bases between them. The CDR3 loop spans 12 amino acids. Germline CDR1 reads SGHAT; CDR2 reads FQDESV (reference sequence). CDR3: CASSLHAGELFF. The CDR3, as DNA: TGTGCCAGCAGCCTACATGCCGGGGAGCTGTTTTTT. The full variable domain, with the rest looked up from reference TRBV11-1 and TRBJ2-2, is EAEVAQSPRYKITEKSQAVAFWCDPISGHATLYWYRQILGQGPELLVQFQDESVVDDSQLPKDRFSAERLKGVDSTLKIQPAELGDSAMYLCASSLHAGELFFGEGSRLTVL.

This clonotype appeared many times. This rearrangement joins TRBV11-2 to TRBJ2-1; D remains ambiguous. The germline V and J ends were trimmed by 4 bases and 0 bases, with 7 bases remaining between them. The CDR3 extends over 14 amino acids. CDR1 SGHAT and CDR2 FQNNGV come from the germline V gene. CDR3 amino acids: CASSWAYSYNEQFF. Written as DNA, the CDR3 is TGTGCCAGCAGCTGGGCCTACTCCTACAATGAGCAGTTCTTC.

This clonotype has just a few counts. The gene calls are TRBV20-1 and TRBJ1-2, with D perhaps TRBD1 (5 bases). The CDR3 length is 13 residues. V lost 5 bases and J lost 6, with 16 bases in between. Germline CDR1 and CDR2: DFQATT and SNEGSKA (reference sequence). In DNA, the CDR3 is TGCAGTGCTCCTGCGTGGGACTCCGATGGCTACACCTTC. It is translated as CSAPAWDSDGYTF.

This clonotype was seen more than once but under ten times. The chain couples TRBV6-2 or TRBV6-3 to TRBJ2-1; D perhaps matches TRBD2 (6 bases). Per the germline V gene, CDR1 is MNHEY and CDR2 is SVGEGT. V lost 5 bases, J lost 1 base, and 15 bases lay in between. This CDR3 has 16 amino acids. CDR3 sequence (DNA): TGTGCCAGCAGTCAACCCGGGAGCAGGTCCTACAATGAGCAGTTCTTC. The encoded protein is CASSQPGSRSYNEQFF.

In its sample, this clonotype was seen many times. CDR3 nucleotides: TGTGCCAGCAGCCCACCCCCCAGCGGGAGGGCTGTAGAAGAGACCCAGTACTTC. This codes for CASSPPPSGRAVEETQYF. The chain is built from TRBV3-1 and TRBJ2-5; 10 bases map to TRBD2. J was trimmed by 3 bases and V by 4 bases; bases with no gene match: 14. The germline V gene has CDR1 LGHDT and CDR2 YNNKEL (reference sequence). The CDR3 is made up of 18 amino acids.

The chain combines TRBV15 with TRBJ2-7, with D possibly TRBD1 on 5 matching bases. The CDR3 runs 14 residues. Per germline, CDR1 LNHNV and CDR2 YYDKDF (reference sequence). The V and J ends lost 3 bases and 2 bases respectively, with 11 bases between them. DNA for the CDR3: TGTGCCACCAGCAGGGGCAGGGTCGCCTACGAGCAGTACTTC. This encodes CATSRGRVAYEQYF.

This clonotype appeared a single time. The chain links TRBV5-1 to TRBJ2-5; TRBD2 matches at 10 bases. The CDR3 runs 18 residues. V trimming: 0 bases; J trimming: 0 bases; junction bases outside the gene matches: 8. From germline, CDR1 is SGHRS and CDR2 YFSETQ. The CDR3 protein is CASSLGRGLAGDQETQYF. The CDR3 bases are TGCGCCAGCAGCTTGGGAAGGGGTCTAGCGGGAGACCAAGAGACCCAGTACTTC. Looking up the rest from reference TRBV5-1 and TRBJ2-5 gives the full variable domain: KAGVTQTPRYLIKTRGQQVTLSCSPISGHRSVSWYQQTPGQGLQFLFEYFSETQRNKGNFPGRFSGRQFSNSRSEMNVSTLELGDSALYLCASSLGRGLAGDQETQYFGPGTRLLVL.

This clonotype was seen at least ten times. This sequence joins TRBV29-1 and TRBJ2-7; TRBD1 might be the D (6 bases). This CDR3 spans 13 amino acids. Germline V lookup: CDR1 SQVTM, CDR2 ANQGSEA. Trimming removed 7 bases from V and 4 bases from J, with 17 bases in between. CDR3 coding DNA: TGCAGCGCCCGGGTTCAGGGGCGATACGAGCAGTACTTC. Amino acid sequence: CSARVQGRYEQYF.